The clone carrying this TCR beta chain has at least ten counts. The library protocol tagged each TCR cDNA with a unique molecular identifier. TCRdb recomputed calls from the 5' RACE reads with MiXCR, one row per CDR3 protein. Here the sample spans some 44,000 distinct CDR3 sequences, roughly an eighth being singletons. The data are from a study of spatial heterogeneity in lung cancer. In the study overall: A consistent excess of beta-chain over alpha-chain sequences was detected.

The sample's time point: sample taken at primary tumor resection. Whole RNA from tumor, nontumor lung or frozen PBMC was sequenced unsorted. The CDR3 is 12 residues long. Between the trimmed V and J ends, which lost 5 bases and 7 bases, there was a span of 11 bases. Germline V gives CDR1 MNHEY, CDR2 SVGEGT. Sequencing used PBMCs, obtained at surgery. The chain is built from TRBV6-2 or TRBV6-3 and TRBJ2-5; no clear D gene. The sequence came from a male donor with early-stage non-small cell lung cancer. CDR3 protein: CASSPQRRTQYF. The CDR3 nucleotides read TGTGCCAGCAGTCCGCAGAGGAGGACCCAGTACTTC.